The 31 T cell receptor beta chains presented below share a single source sample, sequenced in a study of response to subunit inactivated influenza vaccine (dated by TCRdb to 2016 to 2019). Library preparation employed RT-PCR. Instrument used: Illumina HiSeq 2500. TCRdb reran the public reads through fastp at Q25 and MiXCR, keeping productive beta chains. Each record represents a unique CDR3 protein, reported with the most common genes and DNA among its rows. For this sample there are hundreds of thousands of distinct CDR3 sequences; about 25% appear just once. The ten largest clones capture over 1.5% of the sample. The starting material was CD4+ T cells sorted from PBMCs, obtained around 5 days after vaccination. The receptors here all came from a man aged 50 to 59 who received an inactivated influenza vaccine. Donor details come from another sample of the same person, matched by shared clones.

The chain employs TRBV7-2 and TRBJ2-3, with D uncertain. Germline V gene lookup returns CDR1 SGHTA and CDR2 FQGNSA. The germline V and J ends were trimmed by 1 base and 6 bases, with 14 bases remaining between them. This CDR3 contains 15 residues. Here the CDR3 reads CASSLGAVAFDTQYF. Here the CDR3 DNA reads TGTGCCAGCAGCTTAGGGGCAGTAGCCTTTGATACGCAGTATTTT. The full variable domain, in which reference TRBV7-2 and TRBJ2-3 provide the parts outside the CDR3, is GAGVSQSPSNKVTEKGKDVELRCDPISGHTALYWYRQSLGQGLEFLIYFQGNSAPDKSGLPSDRFSAERTGGSVSTLTIQRTQQEDSAVYLCASSLGAVAFDTQYFGPGTRLTVL.

The V call is TRBV7-9, the J call TRBJ1-1, with D possibly being TRBD1 (6 bases). V lost 5 bases to trimming and J lost 1 base, with 17 bases between them. Germline V gene sequence: CDR1 SEHNR, CDR2 FQNEAQ (reference sequence). The CDR3 extends over 16 amino acids. CDR3: CASSPWDKKGNTEAFF. In nucleotides, the CDR3 is TGTGCCAGCAGCCCCTGGGACAAGAAGGGGAACACTGAAGCTTTCTTT.

This clonotype came up a few times. The genes are TRBV5-4 and TRBJ2-2; D is ambiguous. CDR1 is SGHNT, CDR2 YYREEE, per germline (reference sequence). Trimming took 0 bases from V and 3 from J, leaving 9 bases between them. The CDR3 length is 15 residues. CDR3 amino acids: CASSLASEHTGELFF. The CDR3 DNA is TGTGCCAGCAGCTTGGCCAGCGAACACACCGGGGAGCTGTTTTTT.

The gene calls are TRBV7-3 and TRBJ2-1; 11 positions agree with TRBD2. V shed 3 bases, J shed 6 bases, and the junction held 4 bases outside the gene matches. The CDR3 is made up of 15 amino acids. Germline V CDR1 and CDR2: SGHTA, FQGTGA. CDR3 DNA: TGTGCCAGCAGCTTTAGCGGGAGGGCCCCCAATGAGCAGTTCTTC. The encoded protein is CASSFSGRAPNEQFF.

This clonotype was seen only a few times. The chain carries TRBV7-8 and TRBJ1-1; D not resolved. Trimming left V 5 bases short and J 4 bases short, with 14 bases between. There are 14 residues in the CDR3. Germline V gives CDR1 SGHVS, CDR2 FQNEAQ. The CDR3 loop is CASSRSKVGTEAFF. DNA of the CDR3: TGTGCCAGCAGCCGTTCTAAAGTGGGCACTGAAGCTTTCTTT.

CDR3 in DNA: TGTGCCACCAGCAGAGATCGTTGGGGTAGGAACACTGAAGCTTTCTTT. The encoded protein is CATSRDRWGRNTEAFF. The chain links TRBV15 to TRBJ1-1; D gene ambiguous. The CDR3 sequence is 16 residues long. Between the trimmed V and J ends, which lost 0 bases and 1 base, there was a span of 12 bases. Germline V gene sequence: CDR1 LNHNV, CDR2 YYDKDF (reference sequence).

This clonotype was observed at least ten times. This chain connects TRBV15 to TRBJ1-5, with TRBD1 matching 12 bases. CDR1 and CDR2 (germline): LNHNV, YYDKDF (reference sequence). The CDR3 spans 20 residues. J was trimmed by 0 bases and V by 0 bases; bases with no gene match: 9. As DNA, the CDR3 is TGTGCCACCAGCAGAGATCTTAGGGGACAGGGGGCTCATAGCAATCAGCCCCAGCATTTT. Protein sequence: CATSRDLRGQGAHSNQPQHF. Using reference TRBV15 and TRBJ1-5 for the parts outside the CDR3, the full variable domain is DAMVIQNPRYQVTQFGKPVTLSCSQTLNHNVMYWYQQKSSQAPKLLFHYYDKDFNNEADTPDNFQSRRPNTSFCFLDIRSPGLGDTAMYLCATSRDLRGQGAHSNQPQHFGDGTRLSIL.

The chain carries TRBV6-5 and TRBJ1-2, with TRBD1 as a possible D gene (6 bases). The CDR3 consists of 13 residues. Trimming removed 2 bases from V and 6 bases from J, with 10 bases in between. Germline values: CDR1 MNHEY, CDR2 SVGAGI. In DNA, the CDR3 is TGTGCCAGCAGTTACCTTAGGACAGATGGCTACACCTTC. It codes for CASSYLRTDGYTF.

In this sample, this clonotype turned up a few times. In nucleotides, the CDR3 is TGTGCCAGCAGCTTAGGTCGGACAGGGGGTTCAGGCTACACCTTC. Amino acid sequence: CASSLGRTGGSGYTF. This chain connects TRBV7-8 to TRBJ1-2; 10 bases map to TRBD1. This CDR3 has 15 residues. Germline CDR1 SGHVS, CDR2 FQNEAQ. Unmatched junction bases numbered 7, after V lost 1 base and J lost 8 bases.

This clonotype was counted between two and nine times. The chain has TRBV15 and TRBJ1-1, with 9 bases that match TRBD1. Germline trimming cut 7 bases from V and 5 bases from J; bases unmatched to any gene: 8. Per the germline V gene, CDR1 is LNHNV and CDR2 is YYDKDF (reference sequence). The CDR3 has 14 amino acids. CDR3 loop: CATTLRQGGTEAFF. CDR3 DNA: TGTGCCACCACGCTCCGACAGGGGGGGACTGAAGCTTTCTTT. Drawing the rest from reference TRBV15 and TRBJ1-1, the complete variable domain is DAMVIQNPRYQVTQFGKPVTLSCSQTLNHNVMYWYQQKSSQAPKLLFHYYDKDFNNEADTPDNFQSRRPNTSFCFLDIRSPGLGDTAMYLCATTLRQGGTEAFFGQGTRLTVV.

There are a few counts of this clonotype. The chain is built from TRBV12-3 or TRBV12-4 and TRBJ1-4; unclear D gene. The CDR3 runs to 14 residues. Trimming took 3 bases from V and 8 from J, leaving 13 bases between them. The CDR3 DNA follows: TGTGCCAGCAGTTTGGTTGGAATGGGAGAAAAACTGTTTTTT. Its translation: CASSLVGMGEKLFF.

This clonotype was found a few times. This chain links TRBV20-1 with TRBJ2-7, with 7 bases that match TRBD2. Looked up from germline, CDR1 is DFQATT and CDR2 is SNEGSKA (reference sequence). With 5 bases clipped from V and 0 bases from J, the junction kept 10 bases outside the gene matches. The CDR3 spans 15 residues. In nucleotides, the CDR3 is TGCAGTGCTCTTCCCGGGGGGTCCAGCTCCTACGAGCAGTACTTC. Protein: CSALPGGSSSYEQYF.

The J gene is TRBJ2-2, the V gene TRBV9; 8 bases match TRBD2. CDR1 SGDLS and CDR2 YYNGEE come from the germline V gene. J was trimmed by 5 bases and V by 4 bases; bases with no gene match: 7. The CDR3 has 15 residues. CDR3 in DNA: TGTGCCAGCAGCCCCGGGGGGGCTAGGACCGGGGAGCTGTTTTTT. Translation: CASSPGGARTGELFF.

The chain employs TRBV20-1 and TRBJ2-1; possible D gene TRBD1, 5 bases. The CDR3 has 14 residues. In germline, CDR1 is DFQATT, CDR2 SNEGSKA (reference sequence). V lost 3 bases to trimming and J lost 6 bases, with 15 bases between them. The CDR3 DNA reads as TGCAGTGCTAGCCCACCCAAGGGGCTCAATGAGCAGTTCTTC. Encoded protein: CSASPPKGLNEQFF.

This clonotype turned up a few times. The chain couples TRBV5-5 to TRBJ2-7, with 9 bases aligning to TRBD1. Germline lookup yields CDR1 SGHKS and CDR2 YYEKEE (reference sequence). This CDR3 region has 18 residues. V gave up 3 bases and J gave up 2 bases; unmatched junction bases: 15. CDR3 loop: CASSWYRGRLSLAYEQYF. CDR3 bases: TGTGCCAGCAGCTGGTACAGGGGGCGTCTTTCCTTAGCCTACGAGCAGTACTTC.

This CDR3 is CASSLVYGGEQYF. The CDR3 bases are TGTGCCAGCAGCTTAGTCTACGGGGGCGAGCAGTACTTC. The V and J genes are TRBV7-2 and TRBJ2-7; perhaps TRBD2 as D (6 bases). This CDR3 is 13 amino acids long. V gave up 1 base and J gave up 6 bases, with 10 bases separating them. The germline gives CDR1 SGHTA, CDR2 FQGNSA.

There are many counts of this clonotype. The CDR3 reads CASSLVGETDTQYF. The CDR3 bases are TGCGCCAGCAGCTTGGTAGGTGAAACAGATACGCAGTATTTT. V usage is TRBV5-1 and J usage is TRBJ2-3; no clear D. The CDR3 runs to 14 residues. Between the trimmed V and J ends, which lost 0 bases and 3 bases, there was a span of 8 bases. The germline V gene encodes CDR1 SGHRS and CDR2 YFSETQ.

The chain couples TRBV7-2 to TRBJ2-3; 10 bases align to TRBD2. V lost 4 bases and J lost 3; bases outside the gene matches: 10. The germline CDR1 and CDR2 sequences are SGHTA and FQGNSA. The CDR3 sequence is 17 residues long. The CDR3 DNA follows: TGTGCCAGCAGCTCCGGACTAGCGGTGGGAAGGACAGATACGCAGTATTTT. Protein sequence: CASSSGLAVGRTDTQYF.

This chain connects TRBV7-2 to TRBJ2-3; TRBD2 is a possible D gene (5 bases). Germline V gives CDR1 SGHTA, CDR2 FQGNSA. The CDR3 totals 14 residues. Trimming cost V 9 bases and J 3 bases, with 16 bases left between them. The CDR3 protein is CASSGNPPTDTQYF. In DNA form, the CDR3 reads TGTGCCAGTTCCGGGAACCCTCCTACAGATACGCAGTATTTT.

The CDR3 spells CASSPGQAYGYTF. The CDR3 DNA sequence: TGTGCCAGCAGCCCGGGACAGGCCTATGGCTACACCTTC. This chain connects TRBV7-9 to TRBJ1-2; TRBD1 agrees at 8 bases. V lost 5 bases and J lost 4; bases outside the gene matches: 3. The CDR3 spans 13 residues. The germline V gene has CDR1 SEHNR and CDR2 FQNEAQ (reference sequence).

The CDR3 reads CATTERRQGGIYGYTF. The CDR3 DNA sequence: TGTGCCACCACCGAGAGAAGACAGGGAGGGATCTATGGCTACACCTTC. The V gene is TRBV6-1, the J gene TRBJ1-2; 7 bases align to TRBD1. With 10 bases clipped from V and 4 bases from J, the junction kept 18 bases outside the gene matches. This CDR3 is 16 amino acids long. Germline V gene data show CDR1 as MNHNS and CDR2 as SASEGT.

This clonotype was observed at least ten times. The gene calls are TRBV29-1 and TRBJ2-3; D is ambiguous. Germline CDR1 is SQVTM and CDR2 is ANQGSEA. The CDR3 sequence is 14 residues long. Trimming removed 4 bases from V and 6 bases from J, with 17 bases in between. The CDR3 DNA reads as TGCAGCGTTGTATTTGGGTCAATGTCGGATACGCAGTATTTT. It translates to CSVVFGSMSDTQYF.

The J gene is TRBJ2-5, the V gene TRBV28, with no clear D. With 5 bases removed from V and 7 bases from J, the gap between germline ends came to 8 bases. Germline V gene lookup returns CDR1 MDHEN and CDR2 SYDVKM. The CDR3 covers 11 residues. CDR3 residues: CASSTRRTQYF. DNA for the CDR3: TGTGCCAGCAGTACACGAAGGACCCAGTACTTC.

The chain combines TRBV20-1 with TRBJ2-5, with 11 positions matching TRBD2. This CDR3 contains 14 residues. Germline V gene sequence: CDR1 DFQATT, CDR2 SNEGSKA (reference sequence). V dropped 5 bases and J dropped 1; count of bases not matched to a gene: 3. The CDR3 bases are TGCAGTGCTGCGGGACTAGCGGCCCAAGAGACCCAGTACTTC. Protein: CSAAGLAAQETQYF.

The chain has TRBV20-1 and TRBJ1-3; D is undetermined. CDR1 DFQATT and CDR2 SNEGSKA come from the germline V gene (reference sequence). With 0 bases removed from V and 4 bases from J, the gap between germline ends came to 7 bases. The CDR3 spans 13 residues. CDR3 in DNA: TGCAGTGCTAGAGATTTTCCGGGAAACACCATATATTTT. The encoded protein is CSARDFPGNTIYF.

The sample holds a few counts of this clonotype. V is TRBV10-3 and J is TRBJ2-5; D is possibly TRBD1 (6 bases). Germline assignment: CDR1 ENHRY and CDR2 SYGVKD. The CDR3 is 13 amino acids. Trimming stripped 6 bases from V and 4 bases from J, with 12 bases between. The CDR3 protein is CAISLQGRETQYF. CDR3 in DNA: TGTGCCATCAGCCTACAGGGAAGAGAGACCCAGTACTTC.

The V and J genes are TRBV7-2 and TRBJ1-1; possible D gene TRBD1, 6 bases. Germline lookup yields CDR1 SGHTA and CDR2 FQGNSA. Trimming took 4 bases from V and 0 from J, leaving 12 bases between them. This CDR3 has 15 residues. CDR3 amino acids: CASSSGQSLNTEAFF. DNA for the CDR3: TGTGCCAGCAGCTCAGGACAGTCGCTGAACACTGAAGCTTTCTTT.

This clonotype was counted between two and nine times. This chain joins TRBV2 and TRBJ1-4; 8 nucleotides align to TRBD1. The CDR3 runs 12 residues. J lost 5 bases, V lost 11 bases, and 4 bases had no gene match. Germline-derived CDR1 and CDR2 are SNHLY and FYNNEI. The CDR3 DNA sequence: TGTGCCGGAGGGACAGGAAATGAAAAACTGTTTTTT. The encoded protein is CAGGTGNEKLFF.

V usage is TRBV10-3 and J usage is TRBJ1-6, with TRBD1 identical over 10 bases. The CDR3 extends over 15 amino acids. V trimming: 4 bases; J trimming: 10 bases; junction bases outside the gene matches: 7. Germline lookup yields CDR1 ENHRY and CDR2 SYGVKD. CDR3 in amino acids: CAISGTGTGDSPLHF. The CDR3 DNA follows: TGTGCCATCAGTGGCACCGGGACAGGGGACTCACCCCTCCACTTT.

The chain couples TRBV10-3 to TRBJ2-1; perhaps TRBD2 as D (6 bases). CDR3 length: 16 residues. With 0 bases removed from V and 3 bases from J, the gap between germline ends came to 12 bases. CDR1 and CDR2 (germline): ENHRY, SYGVKD. CDR3: CAISESGSGRYNEQFF. CDR3 sequence (DNA): TGTGCCATCAGTGAGTCGGGAAGCGGGCGCTACAATGAGCAGTTCTTC.

V is TRBV14 and J is TRBJ1-5; no clear D gene. Per germline, CDR1 SGHDN and CDR2 FVKESK. The CDR3 runs to 13 residues. The V and J ends lost 0 bases and 7 bases respectively, with 7 bases between them. The CDR3, as DNA: TGTGCCAGCAGCCAAGATCCCCGCCAGCCCCAGCATTTT. Amino acid sequence: CASSQDPRQPQHF.